This section outlines one TCR beta chain sequence together with its context. What it recognizes is unknown. The CDR3 loop spans 14 amino acids. CDR1 is SQVTM, CDR2 ANQGSEA, per germline. Trimming left V 6 bases short and J 8 bases short, with 19 bases between. From the 5' RACE reads, TCRdb called clonotypes with MiXCR, one entry per CDR3 protein. The sample contains hundreds of thousands of distinct CDR3 sequences, 12% of which appear only once. The record originates from a study of identical twins. The study, taken as a whole, reports: Out-of-frame alpha sequences common to twins exhibited a surplus of low generation probability. With abundant cord blood beta clonotypes, insertions were fewer; memory repertoires showed no such pattern.

These data are also associated with another study on yellow fever vaccine responses in identical twins.

The clonotype originates from a woman between 18 and 29 years old in good health. The V and J genes are TRBV29-1 and TRBJ1-4; D perhaps matches TRBD1 (5 bases). Sequencing was done on a sample of CD8+ T cells sorted from blood. This CDR3 is CSVGPGDDGEKLFF. CDR3 sequence (DNA): TGCAGCGTGGGGCCTGGGGACGACGGGGAAAAACTGTTTTTT.